The rows below give T cell receptor beta chains drawn from one sample of a study of spatial heterogeneity in lung cancer. TCRdb reprocessed the 5' RACE reads with MiXCR, giving one entry per CDR3 protein. The sample yields tens of thousands of distinct CDR3 sequences, 7.4% seen once. The specimen comprised PBMCs, sampled at follow-up. Source of these receptors: a female donor with early-stage non-small cell lung cancer. Both conserved end residues are part of each CDR3. A D gene is named only where the DNA matches it firmly. Not all rows give a size; the values are once, few, many and, for expanded clones, a class.

many	TRBV7-3	NA	TRBJ2-7	TGTGCCAGCAGCTTAACCCCCCACGAGCAGTACTTC	CASSLTPHEQYF
many	TRBV18	NA	TRBJ2-5	TGTGCCAGCTCACCAGAGGCCCCCGGGGCCCAGTACTTC	CASSPEAPGAQYF
NA	TRBV3-1	TRBD2	TRBJ2-1	TGTGCCAGCAGCCAAAGAATGACGGGACTACACAATGAGCAGTTCTTC	CASSQRMTGLHNEQFF
many	TRBV12-3/TRBV12-4	TRBD1	TRBJ1-1	TGTGCCAGCAGTGACAGGGCTGAAGCTTTCTTT	CASSDRAEAFF
many	TRBV15	NA	TRBJ2-1	TGTGCCACCTCCAGGGAAGTCTCCTACAATGAGCAGTTCTTC	CATSREVSYNEQFF
few	TRBV7-2	TRBD1	TRBJ1-3	TGTGCCAGCAGCCCGCGGACAGGGGATGGATCTGGAAACACCATATATTTT	CASSPRTGDGSGNTIYF
NA	TRBV19	NA	TRBJ2-7	TGTGCCAGTAATTCCCTCGCGGGAAACTTCTATTCCGAGCAGTACTTC	CASNSLAGNFYSEQYF
few	TRBV20-1	NA	TRBJ2-3	TGCAGTGCTAGAAGCATATCCCCTAATACGCAGTATTTT	CSARSISPNTQYF
NA	TRBV21-1	NA	TRBJ2-1	TGTGCCAGCGCGGGGACAGGGTTTTACAATGAGCAGTTCTTC	CASAGTGFYNEQFF
NA	TRBV28	NA	TRBJ2-7	TGTGCCAGCAGCTCCCTTAGCAGGGCCCACGAGCAGTACTTC	CASSSLSRAHEQYF
many	TRBV5-1	NA	TRBJ1-4	TGCGCCAGCAGCTTCACAAATCCTGAGGAGGAGGAACTGTTTTTT	CASSFTNPEEEELFF
NA	TRBV28	TRBD1	TRBJ1-3	TGTGCCAGCAGTCCCGGACAGGGGGGTGGAAACACCATATATTTT	CASSPGQGGGNTIYF
NA	TRBV18	TRBD1	TRBJ1-3	TGTGCCAGCTCGCCTACCGGACAGGGTGGAAACACCATATATTTT	CASSPTGQGGNTIYF
many	TRBV5-1	NA	TRBJ2-1	TGCGCCAGCAGCCCCCAGTCAGTCAACTCCTACAATGAGCAGTTCTTC	CASSPQSVNSYNEQFF
many	TRBV7-9	NA	TRBJ2-4	TGTGCCAGCAGCTACGTTCCGGCCAAAAACATTCAGTACTTC	CASSYVPAKNIQYF
few	TRBV20-1	NA	TRBJ1-1	TGCAGTGCTAGAATCAGGGGCGAAATGACTGAAGCTTTCTTT	CSARIRGEMTEAFF
many	TRBV2	TRBD1	TRBJ2-7	TGTGCCAGCAGTAAGGACAGGGGGGAGCAGTACTTC	CASSKDRGEQYF
many	TRBV9	NA	TRBJ1-1	TGTGCCAGCAGCCCGGGGGGGGCGCGAACTGAAGCTTTCTTT	CASSPGGARTEAFF
NA	TRBV12-3/TRBV12-4	TRBD2	TRBJ2-5	TGTGCCAGCAGTCCACATAGCGGGGGCCCTCGGGAGACCCAGTACTTC	CASSPHSGGPRETQYF
many	TRBV27	NA	TRBJ2-2	TGTGCCAGCAGTTCTCAGGCAGGGGCCACCGGGGAGCTGTTTTTT	CASSSQAGATGELFF
few	TRBV19	TRBD1	TRBJ1-5	TGTGCCAGTAGTACTCCCGACAGGGGATCGGGCCAGCCCCAGCATTTT	CASSTPDRGSGQPQHF
NA	TRBV9	NA	TRBJ2-7	TGTGCCAGCAGCGTAGGTAGGGGCCAAACCTACGAGCAGTACTTC	CASSVGRGQTYEQYF
NA	TRBV7-2	NA	TRBJ2-7	TGTGCCAGCAGCTACCGACAGAGAAGCTCCTACGAGCAGTACTTC	CASSYRQRSSYEQYF
NA	TRBV7-6	NA	TRBJ2-3	TGTGCCAGCAGCTTAGCGCACTGGGATACGCAGTATTTT	CASSLAHWDTQYF
NA	TRBV3-1	NA	TRBJ2-5	TGTGCCAGCAGCCAAGTCGGGGGAGGCAGAGAGACCCAGTACTTC	CASSQVGGGRETQYF
many	TRBV20-1	NA	TRBJ1-5	TGCAGTGCTAGGCCCCGACGGGCTGGGGATCAGCCCCAGCATTTT	CSARPRRAGDQPQHF
many	TRBV29-1	NA	TRBJ2-6	TGCAGCGTTGGAGGCAGCTCTGGGGCCAACGTCCTGACTTTC	CSVGGSSGANVLTF
many	TRBV5-5	NA	TRBJ1-1	TGTGCCAGCAGCTTTAGGTCACAGGCCAACACTGAAGCTTTCTTT	CASSFRSQANTEAFF